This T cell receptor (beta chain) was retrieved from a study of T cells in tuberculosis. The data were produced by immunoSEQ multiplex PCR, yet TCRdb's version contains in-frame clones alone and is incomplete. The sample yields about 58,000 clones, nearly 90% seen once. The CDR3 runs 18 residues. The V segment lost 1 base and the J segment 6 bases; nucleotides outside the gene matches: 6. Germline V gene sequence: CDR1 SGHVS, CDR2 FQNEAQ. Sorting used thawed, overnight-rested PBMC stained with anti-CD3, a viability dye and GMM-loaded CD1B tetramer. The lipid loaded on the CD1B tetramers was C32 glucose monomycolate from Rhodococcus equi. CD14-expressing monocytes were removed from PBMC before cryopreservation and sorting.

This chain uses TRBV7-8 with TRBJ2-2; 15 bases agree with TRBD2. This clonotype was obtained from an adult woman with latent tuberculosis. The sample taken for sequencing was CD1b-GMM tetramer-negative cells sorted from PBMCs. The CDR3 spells CASSLEGLAGGGAGELFF. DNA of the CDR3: TGTGCCAGCAGCTTAGAGGGACTAGCGGGGGGTGGCGCCGGGGAGCTGTTTTTT.